This TCR beta chain was captured by sequencing in a study of blood T cell repertoires in COVID-19. At the level of the study: The cDNA or gDNA used as material had been derived from T cells, B-cell-depleted T cells, or PBMCs.

For this clone: An end of the junction differs from the germline gene, which may be a read error.

Germline V lookup: CDR1 SSHAT, CDR2 FNYEAQ (reference sequence). The CDR3 contains 16 residues. In the source study's methods: Amplification of reference gene primers provided the estimated nucleated cell counts. Method: immunoSEQ multiplex PCR; TCRdb's copy keeps in-frame clones and lacks some. V, J and clone size were drawn from that table, and D and trimming were deduced from the DNA. The sample lists about 30,000 clones; almost 90% were seen once. This TCR came from a human donor in a cohort sampled during active COVID-19. The specimen sequenced was peripheral blood. The chain has TRBV7-7 and TRBJ2-2, with 7 bases aligning to TRBD1. The CDR3 region has the DNA TGTGCTAGCAGCTTAGATCTTCCCAGGGGGACCGGGGAGCTGTTTTTT. Translating it yields CASSLDLPRGTGELFF.